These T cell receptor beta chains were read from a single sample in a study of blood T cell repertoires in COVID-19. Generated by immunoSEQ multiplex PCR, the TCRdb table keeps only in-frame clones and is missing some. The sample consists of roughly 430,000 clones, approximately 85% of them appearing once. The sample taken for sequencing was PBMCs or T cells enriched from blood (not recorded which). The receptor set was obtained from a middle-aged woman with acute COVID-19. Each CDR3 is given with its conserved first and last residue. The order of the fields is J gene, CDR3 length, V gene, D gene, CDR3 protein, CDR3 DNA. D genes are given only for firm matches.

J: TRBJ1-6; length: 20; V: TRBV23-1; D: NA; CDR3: CASSTHRDLTRDLLNSPLHF; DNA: TGCGCCAGCAGTACTCACCGCGATTTAACCAGGGATCTACTTAATTCACCCCTCCACTTT
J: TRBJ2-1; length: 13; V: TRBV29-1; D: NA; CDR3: CSVEIIQYSPQFF; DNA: TGCAGCGTTGAAATAATCCAGTATTCCCCTCAGTTCTTC
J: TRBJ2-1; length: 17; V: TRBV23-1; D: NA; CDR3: CASSQGVWGEPYNEQFF; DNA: TGCGCCAGCAGTCAAGGCGTATGGGGGGAACCCTACAATGAGCAGTTCTTC
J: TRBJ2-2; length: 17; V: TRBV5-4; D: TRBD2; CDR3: CASSPGKGLEGTGELFF; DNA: TGTGCCAGCAGCCCCGGAAAGGGACTAGAGGGTACCGGGGAGCTGTTTTTT
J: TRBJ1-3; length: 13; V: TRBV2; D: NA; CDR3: CARQKDRGNTIYF; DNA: TGTGCCAGACAAAAGGACAGAGGAAACACCATATATTTT
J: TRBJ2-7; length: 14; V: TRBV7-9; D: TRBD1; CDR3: CASSFGQGSYEQYF; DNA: TGTGCCAGCAGCTTCGGACAGGGCTCCTACGAGCAGTACTTC
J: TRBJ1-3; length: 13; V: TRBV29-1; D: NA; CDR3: CSVEWERGNTIYF; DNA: TGCAGCGTTGAGTGGGAGAGGGGAAACACCATATATTTT
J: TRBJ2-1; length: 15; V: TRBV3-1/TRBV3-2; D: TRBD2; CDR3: CASSGLAGGYGEQFF; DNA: TGTGCCAGCAGCGGACTAGCGGGGGGGTACGGTGAGCAGTTCTTC
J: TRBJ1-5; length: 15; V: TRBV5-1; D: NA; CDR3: CASSLDAGGDQPQHF; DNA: TGCGCCAGCAGCTTGGACGCGGGGGGCGATCAGCCCCAGCATTTT
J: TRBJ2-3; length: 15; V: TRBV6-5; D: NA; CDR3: CASSYVALPTDTQYF; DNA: TGTGCCAGCAGTTACGTTGCTCTCCCTACGGATACGCAGTATTTT